This is a list of T cell receptor beta chains from one sample in a study of blood T cell repertoires in COVID-19. Only in-frame clones appear in the TCRdb table, and some are missing; sequencing was by immunoSEQ multiplex PCR. The sample lists a few hundred thousand clones, 88% occurring once. The specimen sequenced was PBMCs or T cells enriched from blood (not recorded which). All receptors come from a woman aged 55-70 years in a cohort exposed to, infected with or recovered from COVID-19 (not recorded which). The CDR3 runs from the conserved cysteine through the conserved F or W. The D gene is left open where the match is weak. Expanded clones get a size class; other rows say once, few or many, or leave the size out.

j_call | v_call | clone_size | d_call | cdr3_aa | cdr3_nt
TRBJ2-1 | TRBV5-1 | - | - | CASSLAGWAPDQFF | TGCGCCAGCAGTTTGGCTGGGTGGGCGCCCGACCAGTTCTTC
TRBJ2-2 | TRBV4-2 | - | TRBD2 | CASSYRTSGRLNTGELFF | TGTGCCAGCAGCTACCGGACTAGCGGGCGTCTGAACACCGGGGAGCTGTTTTTT
TRBJ1-2 | TRBV4-2 | - | - | CASSQDTSEIRANYGYTF | TGTGCCAGCAGCCAAGATACGTCGGAGATCCGAGCTAACTATGGCTACACCTTC
TRBJ2-3 | TRBV6-5 | - | - | CASSTAGRTDTQYF | TGTGCCAGCAGTACAGCGGGTCGCACAGATACGCAGTATTTT
TRBJ2-7 | TRBV19 | - | TRBD1 | CASSDRDRYEQYF | TGTGCCAGTAGCGACAGGGACCGGTACGAGCAGTACTTC
TRBJ2-3 | TRBV5-1 | - | - | CASSFGGDTDTQYF | TGCGCCAGCAGCTTCGGCGGGGACACAGATACGCAGTATTTT
TRBJ2-7 | TRBV6-5 | - | - | CASGLGLYYEQYF | TGTGCCAGCGGCCTTGGACTGTACTACGAGCAGTACTTC
TRBJ2-5 | TRBV7-3 | - | - | CASSPPEQETQYF | TGTGCCAGCAGCCCCCCAGAACAAGAGACCCAGTACTTC
TRBJ1-1 | TRBV19 | - | - | CASTSNWNTEAFF | TGTGCCAGTACCTCCAACTGGAACACTGAAGCTTTCTTT
TRBJ1-2 | TRBV7-2 | - | - | CASSLGESVYGYTF | TGTGCCAGCAGCTTAGGGGAGTCAGTCTATGGCTACACCTTC
TRBJ2-3 | TRBV6-5 | - | TRBD1 | CASRDRGRTDTQYF | TGTGCCAGCAGGGACAGGGGACGCACAGATACGCAGTATTTT
TRBJ2-5 | TRBV7-9 | - | TRBD2 | CASSFSLAGGSQETQYF | TGTGCCAGCAGCTTTTCCCTAGCGGGAGGATCCCAAGAGACCCAGTACTTC
TRBJ2-3 | TRBV5-6 | - | TRBD1 | CASSSGTGSTDTQYF | TGTGCCAGCAGCTCGGGGACAGGAAGCACAGATACGCAGTATTTT
TRBJ1-4 | TRBV3-1/TRBV3-2 | - | - | CASGPQSFNEKLFF | TGTGCCAGCGGCCCACAGAGTTTTAATGAAAAACTGTTTTTT
TRBJ2-1 | TRBV24-1 | - | - | CATSDQYNEQFF | TGTGCCACCAGTGACCAGTACAATGAGCAGTTCTTC
TRBJ2-3 | TRBV3-1/TRBV3-2 | - | - | CASSLSPVDTQYF | TGTGCCAGCAGCCTCAGTCCAGTAGATACGCAGTATTTT
TRBJ2-3 | TRBV9 | - | - | CASSGNEGRSDTQYF | TGTGCCAGCAGCGGCAACGAGGGGAGGTCAGATACGCAGTATTTT
TRBJ2-7 | TRBV11-3 | - | TRBD1 | CASSQGATGGHEQYF | TGTGCCAGCAGCCAGGGGGCTACAGGGGGACACGAGCAGTACTTC
TRBJ1-2 | TRBV7-2 | - | TRBD1 | CASSLLGAGGYGYTF | TGTGCCAGCAGCCTCCTCGGGGCAGGGGGGTATGGCTACACCTTC
TRBJ1-2 | TRBV6-5 | - | TRBD1 | CASSLGTGRYGYTF | TGTGCCAGCAGTTTGGGGACAGGGCGCTATGGCTACACCTTC
TRBJ2-7 | TRBV2 | - | - | CASTTEAGHYEQYF | TGTGCCAGCACCACGGAGGCAGGCCACTACGAGCAGTACTTC
TRBJ2-1 | TRBV28 | - | TRBD2 | CASSPGTSGWIEQFF | TGTGCCAGCAGCCCCGGGACTAGCGGGTGGATTGAGCAGTTCTTC
TRBJ2-2 | TRBV5-1 | - | - | CASSPGKQGFTGELFF | TGCGCCAGCAGCCCGGGGAAACAGGGCTTCACCGGGGAGCTGTTTTTT
TRBJ2-1 | TRBV10-1 | - | TRBD1 | CASTPGQGILDEQFF | TGCGCCAGCACGCCGGGACAGGGTATATTGGATGAGCAGTTCTTC
TRBJ2-3 | TRBV18 | - | - | CASSPPFGDSSTDTQYF | TGTGCCAGCTCACCACCCTTCGGGGATAGTAGCACAGATACGCAGTATTTT
TRBJ2-2 | TRBV7-3 | - | TRBD1 | CASSPDRGTGELFF | TGTGCCAGCAGCCCCGACAGGGGCACCGGGGAGCTGTTTTTT
TRBJ2-7 | TRBV5-6 | once | - | CASSLWTGLTYEQYF | TGTGCCAGCAGCTTGTGGACGGGACTTACCTACGAGCAGTACTTC
TRBJ2-1 | TRBV29-1 | few | TRBD2 | CSVWTSGNNEQFF | TGCAGCGTTTGGACTAGCGGCAACAATGAGCAGTTCTTC
TRBJ1-4 | TRBV9 | - | TRBD1 | CASSKTGTGFNEKLFF | TGTGCCAGCAGCAAGACCGGGACAGGCTTTAATGAAAAACTGTTTTTT
TRBJ2-2 | TRBV25-1 | many | TRBD2 | CASSGLAGITGELFF | TGTGCCAGCAGTGGCCTAGCGGGAATCACGGGGGAGCTGTTTTTT
TRBJ1-5 | TRBV5-4 | - | - | CASSYNNQPQHF | TGTGCCAGCAGCTACAACAATCAGCCCCAGCATTTT
TRBJ2-1 | TRBV5-6 | - | TRBD1 | CASSFRDSAPHEQFF | TGTGCCAGCAGCTTTCGGGACAGCGCTCCTCATGAGCAGTTCTTC